This TCR beta chain appears in the sequencing data of a study of T cell responses to AZD1222 COVID-19 vaccine. Findings and caveats of the study: Across the whole spike, CD4 TCRs peaked at regions 160-218 and 743-854. Targets within unmutated variant regions were reportedly found for nearly half of spike-specific TCRs. There were mostly white British donors and more females than males, and clonal diversity was possibly underestimated.

Note on this clone: Antigen unknown.

Sequenced by immunoSEQ multiplex PCR; TCRdb stores in-frame clones only, minus some. The sample yields roughly 180,000 clones, about 90% seen once. Germline assignment: CDR1 MDHEN and CDR2 SYDVKM. The CDR3 length is 18 residues. V was clipped by 5 bases and J by 5 bases; unmatched bases: 18. This TCR was sampled from an adult in good health. The sequencing here drew on peripheral blood, taken on day 0 of AZD1222 vaccination. The V and J genes are TRBV28 and TRBJ1-5, with 7 bases that match TRBD1. DNA for the CDR3: TGTGCCAGCAGTCCCAAGAGCTTGACAGGGCGCAGGGATCAGCCCCAGCATTTT. As protein: CASSPKSLTGRRDQPQHF.